This is a list of T cell receptor beta chains from one sample in a study of T-cell reconstitution after alpha-beta-depleted transplantation in children. TCRdb re-called the PCR reads with MiXCR, one entry per CDR3 protein. This table holds fewer than 700,000 distinct CDR3 sequences, over 10% found once. Material: PBMCs, mostly from graft donor cells, obtained 360 days after TCRalphabeta/CD19-depleted stem cell transplant. All receptors come from a male patient under 18 who had a stem cell transplant for acute myeloid leukemia, so the T cells may come from the graft donor. Both conserved end residues are part of each CDR3. Fields, in order: clone size, V gene, J gene, D gene, CDR3 protein, CDR3 DNA. The D gene is left open where the match is weak. Rows give clone size only sometimes, using once, few, many, or a class for an expanded clone.

NA	TRBV24-1	TRBJ1-4	TRBD1	CATSDRTGPNEKLFF	TGTGCCACCAGTGACAGGACAGGGCCGAATGAAAAACTGTTTTTT
once	TRBV29-1	TRBJ1-1	TRBD1	CSVRGTGAYTEAFF	TGCAGCGTGAGGGGGACAGGAGCCTACACTGAAGCTTTCTTT
NA	TRBV12-3/TRBV12-4	TRBJ2-7	TRBD2	CASSSAGLALFEQYF	TGTGCCAGCAGTTCGGCGGGACTAGCTCTATTCGAGCAGTACTTC
many	TRBV20-1	TRBJ2-7	TRBD2	CSASWLAGGPHEQYF	TGCAGTGCTAGTTGGCTAGCGGGAGGGCCCCACGAGCAGTACTTC
few	TRBV7-2	TRBJ2-1	NA	CASSPGVNLNEQFF	TGTGCCAGCAGCCCCGGTGTTAACTTAAATGAGCAGTTCTTC
NA	TRBV20-1	TRBJ2-1	NA	CSASGLESNNEQFF	TGCAGTGCTAGTGGCCTTGAGTCCAACAATGAGCAGTTCTTC
many	TRBV6-5	TRBJ2-7	NA	CASSYSSFGTVMDEQYF	TGTGCCAGCAGTTACTCGTCGTTCGGGACCGTGATGGACGAGCAGTACTTC
many	TRBV3-1	TRBJ2-2	TRBD2	CASSQEMAGGPGELFF	TGTGCCAGCAGCCAAGAGATGGCGGGAGGGCCCGGGGAGCTGTTTTTT
NA	TRBV19	TRBJ2-6	TRBD1	CASSMDRATLTRLSGANVLTF	TGTGCCAGTAGCATGGACAGGGCGACCCTTACTCGTCTCTCTGGGGCCAACGTCCTGACTTTC
NA	TRBV29-1	TRBJ1-1	NA	CSVELVEAFF	TGCAGCGTTGAACTGGTGGAAGCTTTCTTT
NA	TRBV24-1	TRBJ2-5	NA	CATSVGGMAETQYF	TGTGCCACCAGTGTAGGAGGGATGGCGGAGACCCAGTACTTC
NA	TRBV7-6	TRBJ1-6	NA	CASSFGGGSPLHF	TGTGCCAGCAGCTTCGGGGGGGGTTCACCCCTCCACTTT
few	TRBV6-5	TRBJ2-1	TRBD1	CASSYHGWPGQGVVSEQFF	TGTGCCAGCAGTTACCATGGCTGGCCGGGACAGGGGGTAGTAAGTGAGCAGTTCTTC
NA	TRBV24-1	TRBJ2-2	TRBD2	CATSDTPLTSGFFTGELFF	TGTGCCACCAGTGATACCCCTCTCACTAGCGGGTTCTTCACCGGGGAGCTGTTTTTT
few	TRBV12-3/TRBV12-4	TRBJ2-3	TRBD2	CASVAGGDTQYF	TGTGCCAGCGTCGCGGGAGGAGATACGCAGTATTTT
few	TRBV5-1	TRBJ1-5	NA	CASSAGLGGNQPQHF	TGCGCCAGCAGCGCAGGGCTTGGGGGCAATCAGCCCCAGCATTTT
NA	TRBV6-1	TRBJ1-2	NA	CASSTRATVYGYTF	TGTGCCAGCAGTACCCGGGCGACTGTCTATGGCTACACCTTC
many	TRBV5-5	TRBJ2-2	TRBD1	CASSYPDRGRVGELFF	TGTGCCAGCAGCTACCCCGACAGGGGCCGGGTCGGGGAGCTGTTTTTT
NA	TRBV10-3	TRBJ2-3	TRBD2	CAISGGLNGGDTQYF	TGTGCCATCAGTGGGGGACTAAACGGTGGGGATACGCAGTATTTT
few	TRBV5-1	TRBJ2-2	TRBD2	CASSLWPSGSSNTGELFF	TGCGCCAGCAGCTTGTGGCCTAGCGGGTCCTCGAACACCGGGGAGCTGTTTTTT
NA	TRBV5-1	TRBJ2-7	NA	CASSYGLPPEQYF	TGCGCCAGCAGCTATGGACTGCCACCCGAGCAGTACTTC
many	TRBV4-2	TRBJ2-1	NA	CASSQGLTGEVVDEQFF	TGTGCCAGCAGCCAAGGCTTAACGGGAGAGGTAGTCGATGAGCAGTTCTTC
NA	TRBV4-3	TRBJ2-1	NA	CASSQGPSGYSYNEQFF	TGCGCCAGCAGCCAAGGCCCAAGCGGATACTCCTACAATGAGCAGTTCTTC
NA	TRBV5-1	TRBJ2-7	TRBD2	CASSQELTSGSNEQYF	TGCGCCAGCAGCCAGGAGTTGACTAGCGGGAGTAACGAGCAGTACTTC
many	TRBV20-1	TRBJ2-7	TRBD1	CSAGGTGFYEQYF	TGCAGTGCTGGGGGGACAGGGTTCTACGAGCAGTACTTC
many	TRBV7-6	TRBJ2-7	NA	CASSLGADEQYF	TGTGCCAGCAGCTTAGGTGCGGACGAGCAGTACTTC
NA	TRBV15	TRBJ1-1	TRBD1	CATSRPGQEGEAFF	TGTGCCACCAGCAGACCCGGACAGGAAGGTGAAGCTTTCTTT